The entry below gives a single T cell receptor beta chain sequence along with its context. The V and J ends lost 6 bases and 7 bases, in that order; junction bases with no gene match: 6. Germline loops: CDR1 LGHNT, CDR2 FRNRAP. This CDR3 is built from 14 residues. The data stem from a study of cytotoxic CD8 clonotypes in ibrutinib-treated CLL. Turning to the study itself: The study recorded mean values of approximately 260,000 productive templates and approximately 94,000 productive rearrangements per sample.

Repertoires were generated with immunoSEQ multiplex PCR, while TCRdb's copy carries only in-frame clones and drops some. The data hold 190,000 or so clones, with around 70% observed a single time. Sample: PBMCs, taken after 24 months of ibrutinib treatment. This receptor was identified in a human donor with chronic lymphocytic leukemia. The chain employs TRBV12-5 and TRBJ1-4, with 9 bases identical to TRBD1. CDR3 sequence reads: CASGQGQGSEKLFF. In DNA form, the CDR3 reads TGTGCTAGTGGCCAGGGACAGGGTAGTGAAAAACTGTTTTTT.